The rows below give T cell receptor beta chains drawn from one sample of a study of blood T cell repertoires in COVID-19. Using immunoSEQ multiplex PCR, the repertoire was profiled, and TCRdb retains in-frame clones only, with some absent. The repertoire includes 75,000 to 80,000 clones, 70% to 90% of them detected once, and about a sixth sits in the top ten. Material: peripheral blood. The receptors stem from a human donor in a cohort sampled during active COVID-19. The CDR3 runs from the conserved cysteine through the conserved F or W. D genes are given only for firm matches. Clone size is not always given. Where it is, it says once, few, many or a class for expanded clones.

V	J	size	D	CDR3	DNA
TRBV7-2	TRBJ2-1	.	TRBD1	CASSLGQYNEQFF	TGTGCCAGCAGCTTGGGACAGTACAATGAGCAGTTCTTC
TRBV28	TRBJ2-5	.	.	CASRQPLAADRETQYF	TGTGCCAGCAGACAACCTCTTGCGGCAGACCGGGAGACCCAGTACTTC
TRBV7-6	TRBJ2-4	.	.	CASSPTLAKNIQYF	TGTGCCAGCAGCCCGACACTAGCCAAAAACATTCAGTACTTC
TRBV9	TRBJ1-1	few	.	CASSSTTSSATEAFF	TGTGCCAGCAGCTCTACTACATCCTCGGCGACTGAAGCTTTCTTT
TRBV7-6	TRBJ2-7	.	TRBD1	CASSIGQGYNEQYF	TGTGCCAGCAGCATTGGACAGGGGTATAACGAGCAGTACTTC
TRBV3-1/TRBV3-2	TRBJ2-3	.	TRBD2	CASSRKFPGLAGGLDTQYF	TGTGCCAGCAGCCGAAAGTTCCCCGGACTAGCGGGGGGGTTAGATACGCAGTATTTT
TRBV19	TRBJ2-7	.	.	CASSILQGGGYEQYF	TGTGCCAGTAGTATCCTCCAGGGAGGCGGCTACGAGCAGTACTTC
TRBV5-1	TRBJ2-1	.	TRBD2	CASSLVTSGGNEQFF	TGCGCCAGCAGCTTGGTGACTAGCGGGGGTAACGAGCAGTTCTTC
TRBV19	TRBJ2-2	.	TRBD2	CASGLGLAGAGAGELFF	TGTGCCAGTGGCCTTGGGCTAGCGGGAGCTGGGGCCGGGGAGCTGTTTTTT
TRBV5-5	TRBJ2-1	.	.	CASSATGSSYNEQFF	TGTGCCAGCAGCGCCACAGGGAGCTCCTACAATGAGCAGTTCTTC
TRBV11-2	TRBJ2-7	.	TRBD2	CASRSSGTSYEQYF	TGTGCCAGCCGGTCTAGCGGGACCTCCTACGAGCAGTACTTC
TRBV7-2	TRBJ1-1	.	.	CASQPGQRLKAFF	TGTGCCAGCCAACCCGGACAGCGACTGAAGGCTTTCTTT
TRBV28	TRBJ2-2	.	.	CASRKGTVNTGELFF	TGTGCCAGCAGGAAGGGGACTGTAAACACCGGGGAGCTGTTTTTT
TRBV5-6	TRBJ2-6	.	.	CASSPLGGAYTGANVLTF	TGTGCCAGCAGCCCCCTAGGGGGGGCGTATACTGGGGCCAACGTCCTGACTTTC
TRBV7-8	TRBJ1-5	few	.	CASSLYRASNQPQHF	TGTGCCAGCAGCTTATACAGGGCGAGCAATCAGCCCCAGCATTTT